This is a list of T cell receptor beta chains from one sample in a study of shared clonotypes between healthy human individuals. The data were produced by immunoSEQ multiplex PCR, yet TCRdb's version contains in-frame clones alone and is incomplete. The sample has about 480,000 clones; around 79% are singletons. The sequenced material came from PBMCs. The receptors were gathered from a woman aged 40 to 49 in good health. Some clones in this sample may be carry-over from other donors' samples. Both conserved end residues are part of each CDR3. The D gene is left open where the match is weak. Size is stated for part of the rows, as once, few or many counts, or as a class when the clone is expanded.

once - TRBJ2-7 TRBV6-5 TGTGCCAGCAGCAGAGCGCTCAGGAATGGCGAGCAGTACTTC CASSRALRNGEQYF
- - TRBJ2-2 TRBV19 TGTGCCAGTAATGAGGGGGCGAACACCGGGGAGCTGTTTTTT CASNEGANTGELFF
many TRBD2 TRBJ2-7 TRBV7-9 TGTGCCAGCAGCCCCCGGACTAGCGGAAACGAGCAGTACTTC CASSPRTSGNEQYF
- - TRBJ2-5 TRBV27 TGTGCCAGCAGTCTACTTCAGGGAAAAGAGACCCAGTACTTC CASSLLQGKETQYF
- - TRBJ2-7 TRBV7-9 TGTGCCAGCAGCCCAGGGGGGGCATTGGTATACGAGCAGTACTTC CASSPGGALVYEQYF
- - TRBJ1-1 TRBV7-2 TGTGCCAGCAGTTTCGCACGGAACACTGAAGCTTTCTTT CASSFARNTEAFF
- TRBD2 TRBJ2-7 TRBV4-1 TGCGCCAGCAGCCAAGGCTATGCTAGCGGGAGGGCCATCTACGAGCAGTACTTC CASSQGYASGRAIYEQYF
- - TRBJ2-3 TRBV5-3 TGTGCCAGAAGCCCCCGGACATACTATTACACAGATACGCAGTATTTT CARSPRTYYYTDTQYF
- - TRBJ1-2 TRBV2 TGTGCCAGCAGTGAAGTCGCAGGTGCTGGCTATGGCTACACCTTC CASSEVAGAGYGYTF
once TRBD1 TRBJ1-2 TRBV6-6 TGTGCCAGCAGTTCCTCCAGACAGGGAGCTAACTATGGCTACACCTTC CASSSSRQGANYGYTF